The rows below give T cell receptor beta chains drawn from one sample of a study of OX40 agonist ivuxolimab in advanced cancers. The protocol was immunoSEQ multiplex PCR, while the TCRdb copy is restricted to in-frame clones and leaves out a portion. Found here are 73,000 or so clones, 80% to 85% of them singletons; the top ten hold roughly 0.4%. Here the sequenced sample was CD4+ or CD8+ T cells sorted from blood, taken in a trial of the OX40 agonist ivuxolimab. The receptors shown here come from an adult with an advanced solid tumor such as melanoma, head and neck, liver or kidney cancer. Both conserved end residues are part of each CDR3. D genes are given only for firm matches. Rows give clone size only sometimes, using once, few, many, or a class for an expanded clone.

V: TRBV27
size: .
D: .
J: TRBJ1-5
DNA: TGTGCCAGCAGTTTGGGAGGGGCGCAGGGCAATCAGCCCCAGCATTTT
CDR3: CASSLGGAQGNQPQHF

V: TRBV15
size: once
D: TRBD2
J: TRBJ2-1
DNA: TGTGCCACCAGCGGACCCATAGCGGGAGGGATCAATGAGCAGTTCTTC
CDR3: CATSGPIAGGINEQFF

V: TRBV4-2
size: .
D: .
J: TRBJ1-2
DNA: TGTGCCAGCAGCCCTACCACCCGGGACCACTATGGCTACACCTTC
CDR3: CASSPTTRDHYGYTF

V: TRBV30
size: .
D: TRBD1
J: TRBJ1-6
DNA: TGTGCCTGGAGTAAAGACAGGGATTCACCCCTCCACTTT
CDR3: CAWSKDRDSPLHF

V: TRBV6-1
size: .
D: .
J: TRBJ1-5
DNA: TGTGCCAGCAGTCCAGGGGTAGGAAACAATCAGCCCCAGCATTTT
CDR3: CASSPGVGNNQPQHF

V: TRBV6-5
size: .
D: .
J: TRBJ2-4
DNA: TGTGCCAGCAGGGACACTTTAAACATTCAGTACTTC
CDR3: CASRDTLNIQYF

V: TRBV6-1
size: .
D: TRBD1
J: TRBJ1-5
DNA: TGTGCCAGCAGTGAAGCTTGGACAGGGCAGGGGCCCCAGCATTTT
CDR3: CASSEAWTGQGPQHF

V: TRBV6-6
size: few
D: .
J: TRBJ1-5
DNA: TGTGCCAGCAGTATGACAAGGGGGTCTGAATATCAGCCCCAGCATTTT
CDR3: CASSMTRGSEYQPQHF

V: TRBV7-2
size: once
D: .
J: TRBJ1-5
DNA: TGTGCCAGCAGCCAAAGTGGGGGGGTACGTCAGCCCCAGCATTTT
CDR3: CASSQSGGVRQPQHF

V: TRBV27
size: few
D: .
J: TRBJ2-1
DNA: TGTGCCAGCAGTATAGGACAGGGAGGGAATGAGCAGTTCTTC
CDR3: CASSIGQGGNEQFF

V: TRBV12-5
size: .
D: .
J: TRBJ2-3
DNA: TGTGCTAGTGGTTTGAGGGCAGATACGCAGTATTTT
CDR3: CASGLRADTQYF

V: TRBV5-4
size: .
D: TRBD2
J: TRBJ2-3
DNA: TGTGCCAGCAGCGGTGGACTAGCGGTCACAGATACGCAGTATTTT
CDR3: CASSGGLAVTDTQYF

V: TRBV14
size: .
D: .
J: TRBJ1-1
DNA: TGTGCCAGCAGCCAAGGAAACACTGAAGCTTTCTTT
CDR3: CASSQGNTEAFF

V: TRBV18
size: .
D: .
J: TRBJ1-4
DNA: TGTGCCAGCTCACCAGTGACAGATGAAAAACTGTTTTTT
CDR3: CASSPVTDEKLFF

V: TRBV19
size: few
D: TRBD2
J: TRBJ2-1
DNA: TGTGCCAGTAGTCATTTTCGGGCTAGCGGGGGAGAGCAGTTCTTC
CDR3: CASSHFRASGGEQFF

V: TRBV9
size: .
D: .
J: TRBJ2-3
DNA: TGTGCCAGCAGCGCCCACAACACAGATACGCAGTATTTT
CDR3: CASSAHNTDTQYF

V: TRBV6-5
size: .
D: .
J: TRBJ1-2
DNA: TGTGCCAGCAGTTACCAGGGCAACTATGGCTACACCTTC
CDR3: CASSYQGNYGYTF

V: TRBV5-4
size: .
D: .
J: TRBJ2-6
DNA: TGTGCCAGCAGCTTGGGTGGCTCTGGGGCCAACGTCCTGACTTTC
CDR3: CASSLGGSGANVLTF

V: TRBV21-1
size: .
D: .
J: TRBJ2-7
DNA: TGTGCCAGCAGCCGAGGGCGGGAGGGCCTTGGTTACGAGCAGTACTTC
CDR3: CASSRGREGLGYEQYF

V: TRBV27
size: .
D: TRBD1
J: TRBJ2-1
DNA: TGTGCCAGCAGTTACCTAGTTCCGCGACAGGGTCTTTACAATGAGCAGTTCTTC
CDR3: CASSYLVPRQGLYNEQFF

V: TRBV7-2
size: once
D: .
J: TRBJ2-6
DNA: TGTGCCAGCAGCTTATCCTACTCTGGGGCCAACGTCCTGACTTTC
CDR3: CASSLSYSGANVLTF

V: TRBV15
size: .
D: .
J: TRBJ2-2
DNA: TGTGCCACCAGCAGAGGGGGGTTGACCTTGAACACCGGGGAGCTGTTTTTT
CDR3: CATSRGGLTLNTGELFF

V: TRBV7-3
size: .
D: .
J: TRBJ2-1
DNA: TGTGCCAGCAGCGCCCCCAACGGGAATGAGCAGTTCTTC
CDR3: CASSAPNGNEQFF

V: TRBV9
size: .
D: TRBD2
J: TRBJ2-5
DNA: TGTGCCAGCAGCGTAGGCTGGACTAGCGGAATCCAAGAGACCCAGTACTTC
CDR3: CASSVGWTSGIQETQYF

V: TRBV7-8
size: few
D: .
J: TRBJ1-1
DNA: TGTGCCAGCAGCACCGGACAGACGAACACTGAAGCTTTCTTT
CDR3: CASSTGQTNTEAFF

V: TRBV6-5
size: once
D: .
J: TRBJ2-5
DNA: TGTGCCAGCAGTTACTCGCGCCAGGGGGGTGTTCGGACCCAGTACTTC
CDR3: CASSYSRQGGVRTQYF

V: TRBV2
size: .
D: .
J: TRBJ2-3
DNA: TGTGCCAGCAGTGAATTGGGCACAGATACGCAGTATTTT
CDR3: CASSELGTDTQYF

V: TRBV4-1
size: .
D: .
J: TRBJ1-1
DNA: TGCGCCAGCAGCGGTCCGGGACCCCGGAACACTGAAGCTTTCTTT
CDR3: CASSGPGPRNTEAFF

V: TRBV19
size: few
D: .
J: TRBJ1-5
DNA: TGTGCCAGTAGTATGGGGGGGGACTATAATCAGCCCCAGCATTTT
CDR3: CASSMGGDYNQPQHF

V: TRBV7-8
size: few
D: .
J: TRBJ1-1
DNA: TGTGCCAGCAGCAACATACAGAAGAAAGCTTTCTTT
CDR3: CASSNIQKKAFF

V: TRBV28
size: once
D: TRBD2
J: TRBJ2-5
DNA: TGTGCCAGCAGTTCCATAGCGGGGACCCAGTACTTC
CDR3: CASSSIAGTQYF

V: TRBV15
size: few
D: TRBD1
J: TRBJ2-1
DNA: TGTGCCACCAGCAGAGCGGGCAGGGGGCGCAGCAATGAGCAGTTCTTC
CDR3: CATSRAGRGRSNEQFF

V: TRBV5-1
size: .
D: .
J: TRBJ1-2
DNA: TGCGCCAGCAGCTTCGGACACCCTACTGACTATGGCTACACCTTC
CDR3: CASSFGHPTDYGYTF

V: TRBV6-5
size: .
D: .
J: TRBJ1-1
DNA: TGTGCCAGCAGTCACGCAGAGCTCACTGAAGCTTTCTTT
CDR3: CASSHAELTEAFF

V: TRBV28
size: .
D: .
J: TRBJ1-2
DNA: TGTGCCAGCACCACATCCCCAGGGGTTGGCTACACCTTC
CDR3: CASTTSPGVGYTF

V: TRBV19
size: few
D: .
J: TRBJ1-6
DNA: TGTGCCAGTAGTATTCTTGGGGCAAGTTCACCCCTCCACTTT
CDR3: CASSILGASSPLHF

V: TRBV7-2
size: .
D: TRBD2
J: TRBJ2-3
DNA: TGTGCCAGCATGGGGGGGAGGCCGGCTAGCACAGATACGCAGTATTTT
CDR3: CASMGGRPASTDTQYF

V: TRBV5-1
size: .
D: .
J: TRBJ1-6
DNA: TGCGCCAGCAGCTTTTCCGCAGGGGTAAATTCACCCCTCCACTTT
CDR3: CASSFSAGVNSPLHF

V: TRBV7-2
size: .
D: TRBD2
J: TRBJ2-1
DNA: TGTGCCAGCAGCGCCCCCCCCAGGGAGCGGGGGCCACTCTACAATGAGCAGTTCTTC
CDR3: CASSAPPRERGPLYNEQFF

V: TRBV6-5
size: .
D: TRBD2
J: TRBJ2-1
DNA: TGTGCCAGCAGAGCGGGACCCTCCTACAATGAGCAGTTCTTC
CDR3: CASRAGPSYNEQFF